The present T cell receptor (beta chain) was sequenced within a study of CD8+CD57+ T cells in acquired aplastic anemia. Turning to the study itself: The DNA of sorted CD4+ and CD8+ cells averaged 3.2 ug. Regarding the study as a whole: Researchers report that around 31 CD8+ CDR3 sequences appeared in both patients and controls.

There are 16 residues in the CDR3. The V gene's germline CDR1 is SGHTA and CDR2 FQGNSA. Genomic DNA, the template, was used for profiling of the TCR beta VDJ and CDR3. TCRdb ran MiXCR on the reads and lists one entry per CDR3 protein. The sample consists of under 350,000 distinct CDR3 sequences, about three fifths of them appearing once. Of note for this clonotype: Its target is not known. One end of the junction is discordant with germline, which a read error may explain.

Patients included in sequencing had previously demonstrated CD8+CD57+ cell expansion by flow cytometry. There were no patients without severe acquired aplastic anemia. The chain links TRBV7-2 to TRBJ1-6, with D maybe TRBD1 (6 bases). Material: sorted CD4+, CD8+, or CD8+CD57+ T cells (not recorded which) from PBMCs. This receptor was identified in a human donor with aplastic anemia. The CDR3 loop reads CASTKSGGAMNSPPHF. The CDR3 coding sequence is TGTGCCAGCACCAAATCGGGGGGGGCGATGAATTCACCCCCCCACTTT.